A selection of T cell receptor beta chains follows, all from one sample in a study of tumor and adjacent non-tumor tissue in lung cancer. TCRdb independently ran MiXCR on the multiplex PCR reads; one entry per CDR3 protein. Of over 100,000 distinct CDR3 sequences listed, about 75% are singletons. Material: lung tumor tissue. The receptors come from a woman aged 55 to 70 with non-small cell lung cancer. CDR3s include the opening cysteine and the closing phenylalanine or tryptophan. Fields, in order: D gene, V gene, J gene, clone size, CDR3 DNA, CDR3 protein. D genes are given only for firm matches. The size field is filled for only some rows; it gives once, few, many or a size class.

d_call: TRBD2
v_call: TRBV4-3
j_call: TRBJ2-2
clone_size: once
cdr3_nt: TGCGCCAGCAGCCCCCGGGGGGGATCGGACACCGGGAAGCTGTTTTTT
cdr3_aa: CASSPRGGSDTGKLFF

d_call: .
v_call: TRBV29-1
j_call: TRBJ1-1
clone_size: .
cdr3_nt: TGCAGCGTAAGAGGATCCGCGGGCACTGAAGCTTTCTTT
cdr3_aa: CSVRGSAGTEAFF

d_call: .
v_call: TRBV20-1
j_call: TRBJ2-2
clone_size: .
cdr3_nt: TGCAGTGTTAGATCGAACACCGGGGAGCTGTTT
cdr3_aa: CSVRSNTGELF

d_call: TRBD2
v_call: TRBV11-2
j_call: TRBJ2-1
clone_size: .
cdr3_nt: TGTGCCAGCAGCCCCCCTCAACTAGCGGGGAGTCTCAATAAGCAGTTCTTC
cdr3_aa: CASSPPQLAGSLNKQFF

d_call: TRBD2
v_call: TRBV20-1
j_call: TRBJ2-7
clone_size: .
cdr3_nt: TGCAATGCTAGCAGAGCGGGGGGCCCCCATGGGTACAACGAGCAGTACTTC
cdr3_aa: CNASRAGGPHGYNEQYF

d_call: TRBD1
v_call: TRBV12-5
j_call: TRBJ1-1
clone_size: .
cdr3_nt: TGTGCTAGTGGAGCGGACAGGTCCACTGAAGCTTTCTTT
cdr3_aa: CASGADRSTEAFF

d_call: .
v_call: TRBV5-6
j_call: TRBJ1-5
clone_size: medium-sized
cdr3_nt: TGTGCCAGCAGCCTAATGGGGGGGGAAGCTCAGCCCCAGCATTTT
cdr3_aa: CASSLMGGEAQPQHF

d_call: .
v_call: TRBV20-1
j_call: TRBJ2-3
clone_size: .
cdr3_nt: TGCAGTGCTAGAGATCAGCTAGCTGAGACTCCCACAGATACGCAGTATTTT
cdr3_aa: CSARDQLAETPTDTQYF

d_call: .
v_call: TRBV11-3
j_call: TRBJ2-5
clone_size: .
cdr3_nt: TGTGCCAGCAGCTCCGGACAGCTTCTCAAGACCCAGTACTTC
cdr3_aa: CASSSGQLLKTQYF

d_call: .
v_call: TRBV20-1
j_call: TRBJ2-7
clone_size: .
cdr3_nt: TGCAGTGCTATTACAGGGGGGGGGACCGAGCAGTACTTC
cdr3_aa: CSAITGGGTEQYF

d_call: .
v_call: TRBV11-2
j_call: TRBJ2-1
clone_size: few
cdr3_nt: TGTGCCAGCAGCGGGCGTATTAGCAATGAGCAGTTCTTC
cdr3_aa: CASSGRISNEQFF

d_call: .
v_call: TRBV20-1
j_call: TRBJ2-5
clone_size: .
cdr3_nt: TGCAGTGCTAGGGAAAGAGGGGTTGGGGATCAGTACTTC
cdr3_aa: CSARERGVGDQYF

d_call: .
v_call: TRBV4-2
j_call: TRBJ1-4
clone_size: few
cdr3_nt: TGTACCAGCAGCCAAGCGGCGGGAACTAATGAAAAACTATTTTTT
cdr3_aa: CTSSQAAGTNEKLFF

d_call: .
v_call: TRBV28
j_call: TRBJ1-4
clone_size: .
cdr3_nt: TGTGTCAGCAGTTTACCTGGGCCCACTAATGAAAAACTGTTTTTT
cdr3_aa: CVSSLPGPTNEKLFF

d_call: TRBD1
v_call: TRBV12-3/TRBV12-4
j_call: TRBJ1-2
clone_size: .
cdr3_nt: TGTGCCAGCAACCCGCCGGGACAGGGGGCTTTGGGCTACTCCTTC
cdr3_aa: CASNPPGQGALGYSF

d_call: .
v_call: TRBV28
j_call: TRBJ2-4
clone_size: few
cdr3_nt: TGTGCCAGCAGTTCCCCCCTGGGGGGCGATAGAAACATTCAGTACTTC
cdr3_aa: CASSSPLGGDRNIQYF

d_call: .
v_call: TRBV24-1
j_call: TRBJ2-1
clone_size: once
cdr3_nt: TGTGCCACCAGTGAGTTGATAGGTGGACCCAATGAGCAGTTCTTC
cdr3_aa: CATSELIGGPNEQFF

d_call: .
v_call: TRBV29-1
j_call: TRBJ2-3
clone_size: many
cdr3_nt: TGCAGCGTTCTTGGGGGCCCCCTTTCTAGCACAGATACGCAGTATTTT
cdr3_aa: CSVLGGPLSSTDTQYF

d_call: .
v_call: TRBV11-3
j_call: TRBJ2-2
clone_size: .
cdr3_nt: TGTGCCAGCAGCACTCGGGGACCAGCGGAGGGTACGAACACCGGGGAGCTGTTTTTT
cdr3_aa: CASSTRGPAEGTNTGELFF

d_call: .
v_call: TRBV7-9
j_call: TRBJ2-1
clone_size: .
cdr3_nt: TGTACCAGCAGCTTCCGGACCCGCGGAGATGAGCAGTTCTTC
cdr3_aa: CTSSFRTRGDEQFF

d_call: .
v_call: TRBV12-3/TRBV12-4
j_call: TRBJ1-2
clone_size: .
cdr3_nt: TGTGCCATCATCTTAAGGCAGGGCCCGGGTGGCTACACCTTC
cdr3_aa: CAIILRQGPGGYTF

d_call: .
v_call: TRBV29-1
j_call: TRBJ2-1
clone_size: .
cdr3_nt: TGCAGCGCCGCTATAGGGGACTTGGGCAATGAGCAGTTCTTC
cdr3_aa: CSAAIGDLGNEQFF

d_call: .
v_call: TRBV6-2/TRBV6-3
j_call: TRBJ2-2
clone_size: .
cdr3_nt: TGTGCCATCAGTTACCCTCGGGGAGGAAGGGCCGGGGAGCTGTTCTTT
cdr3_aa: CAISYPRGGRAGELFF

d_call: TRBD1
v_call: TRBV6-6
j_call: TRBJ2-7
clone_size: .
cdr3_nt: TGTGCCAGCGGTCGCCAGACAGGGCGAGACTACGAACAGAACTTC
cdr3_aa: CASGRQTGRDYEQNF

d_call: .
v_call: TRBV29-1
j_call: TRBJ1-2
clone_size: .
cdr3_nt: TGCAGCGTTTTACAGGCTACCTATGGCTACAGCTTC
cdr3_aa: CSVLQATYGYSF